This T cell receptor beta chain was identified in a study of beta chain features in type 1 diabetes. For the study at large: Sorted cells numbering around 100,000,000 were examined across all samples.

Study results and caveats: All four CD4+ subsets from Type 1 diabetes patients carried moderately but significantly shorter TCRB CDR3s. The naive, central memory and Treg TCRB repertoires of patients appeared to be more similar to one another than those of healthy donors. Patients with type 1 diabetes showed fewer VDJ junction insertions and more deletions.

Expressed TCRB transcripts were sequenced after all isolated RNA was converted to cDNA. The assay was immunoSEQ multiplex PCR, and TCRdb's table has in-frame clones only and misses some. Seen here are about 170,000 clones, 7.8% observed once, and the top ten hold approximately 0.85%. The CDR3 totals 17 residues. Germline V gene sequence: CDR1 SGHDN, CDR2 FVKESK. V gave up 4 bases and J gave up 6 bases; unmatched junction bases: 13. Note on this clone: Antigen unknown.

The sequenced sample was central memory CD4+ T cells from blood. V usage is TRBV14 and J usage is TRBJ2-3; 10 bases line up with TRBD1. The receptor was derived from a woman aged 40 to 50 with type 1 diabetes. The CDR3 spells CASSPTSGTGAYDTQYF. CDR3 bases: TGTGCCAGCAGCCCTACTTCCGGGACAGGGGCCTACGATACGCAGTATTTT.